This TCR beta chain is from a study of CD8+CD57+ T cells in acquired aplastic anemia. TCR beta VDJ and CDR3 were profiled, and genomic DNA was the template. TCRdb re-analysed the reads in MiXCR, keeping a single row per CDR3 protein. The sample holds 400,000 to 500,000 distinct CDR3 sequences; 60% to 80% are singletons and the top ten take around 4%. The CDR3 length is 14 residues. Deletions cut 5 bases from V and 6 bases from J, with 13 bases between. Germline V lookup: CDR1 SEHNR, CDR2 FQNEAQ (reference sequence). The receptor's source is a human donor in good health, serving as a control. The sample comprised sorted CD4+, CD8+, or CD8+CD57+ T cells (not recorded which) from PBMCs. J is TRBJ2-2 and V is TRBV7-9, with D unresolved. The CDR3 loop is CASSPVSKAGELFF. The CDR3 DNA reads as TGTGCCAGCAGCCCGGTATCGAAAGCCGGGGAGCTGTTTTTT.